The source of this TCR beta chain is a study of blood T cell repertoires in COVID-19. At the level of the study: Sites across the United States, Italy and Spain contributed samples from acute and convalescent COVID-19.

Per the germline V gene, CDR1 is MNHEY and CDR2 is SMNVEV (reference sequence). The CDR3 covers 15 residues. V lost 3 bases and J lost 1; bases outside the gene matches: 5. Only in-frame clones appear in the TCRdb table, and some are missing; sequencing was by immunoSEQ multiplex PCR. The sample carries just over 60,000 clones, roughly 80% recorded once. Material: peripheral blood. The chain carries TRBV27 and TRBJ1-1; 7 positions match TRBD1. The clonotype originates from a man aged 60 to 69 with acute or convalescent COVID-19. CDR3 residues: CASSFYRGGNTEAFF. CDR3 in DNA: TGTGCCAGCAGTTTCTACAGGGGAGGGAACACTGAAGCTTTCTTT.